These 17 T cell receptor beta chains came from one sample sequenced in a study of blood T cell repertoires in COVID-19. Here immunoSEQ multiplex PCR was the method, and the copy in TCRdb shows in-frame clones only, minus some. The sample contains hundreds of thousands of clones, around 89% of which appear only once. The sample comprised PBMCs or T cells enriched from blood (not recorded which). All receptors derive from a young man who had recovered from COVID-19.

The chain links TRBV12-3 or TRBV12-4 to TRBJ1-5; no clear D gene. This CDR3 is 13 amino acids long. Trimming left V 2 bases short and J 7 bases short, with 9 bases between. This CDR3 reads CASSLRSGQPQHF. In nucleotides, the CDR3 is TGTGCCAGCAGTTTACGGTCGGGGCAGCCCCAGCATTTT.

The gene calls are TRBV6-4 and TRBJ1-2; the D gene is possibly TRBD1 (6 bases). The CDR3 is made up of 13 amino acids. V shed 5 bases and J shed 4 bases, with 11 bases lying between them. Germline V gene data show CDR1 as MRHNA and CDR2 as SNTAGT. CDR3 nucleotides: TGTGCCAGCAGTCGGACAGCCTCCTATGGCTACACCTTC. This encodes CASSRTASYGYTF.

The chain has TRBV5-6 and TRBJ2-3; 7 positions agree with TRBD2. The V gene end was trimmed by 6 bases and the J gene end by 3 bases; junction bases not matched to a gene: 7. Germline V gene sequence: CDR1 SGHDT, CDR2 YYEEEE. The CDR3 consists of 14 residues. In nucleotides, the CDR3 is TGTGCCAGCATCCGGGGAGGGCGGACAGATACGCAGTATTTT. This encodes CASIRGGRTDTQYF.

V gene TRBV4-3 combines with J gene TRBJ2-1, with D hard to call. Germline V gene data show CDR1 as LGHNA and CDR2 as YSLEER. The CDR3 is 12 residues long. V lost 3 bases, J lost 9 bases, and 9 bases lay in between. The CDR3 spells CASSHRQAEQFF. As DNA, the CDR3 is TGCGCCAGCAGCCATCGGCAGGCTGAGCAGTTCTTC.

The genes are TRBV10-3 and TRBJ2-7; 9 nucleotides align to TRBD2. The J segment lost 7 bases and the V segment lost 5 bases, leaving 9 bases of the junction unmatched. CDR1 is ENHRY and CDR2 is SYGVKD in the germline V gene. This CDR3 has 14 amino acids. The DNA for the CDR3 is TGTGCCATCAGTTCCTCGGGACTAGCTCCGGAGCAGTACTTC. This gives the protein CAISSSGLAPEQYF.

For this clone: The sample holds other DNA sequences that translate to the same CDR3. The chain carries TRBV6-5 and TRBJ2-7; TRBD1 matches at 8 bases. Trimming removed 0 bases from V and 4 bases from J; junction bases left unmatched: 2. Germline assignment: CDR1 MNHEY and CDR2 SVGAGI. This CDR3 spans 14 amino acids. CDR3 sequence (DNA): TGTGCCAGCAGTTACTCGGGGACAGGATACGAGCAGTACTTC. Protein: CASSYSGTGYEQYF.

The CDR3 DNA is TGTGCCAGCAGCTTAGCGGGGGAGGGAAACATTCAGTACTTC. Its protein is CASSLAGEGNIQYF. The J gene is TRBJ2-4, the V gene TRBV7-2, with TRBD2 matching 7 bases. CDR1 and CDR2 from the germline V gene are SGHTA and FQGNSA. The V and J ends lost 0 bases and 6 bases, in that order; junction bases with no gene match: 2. There are 14 residues in the CDR3.

The genes are TRBV6-5 and TRBJ1-3; D is unclear. Germline CDR1 is MNHEY and CDR2 is SVGAGI. The ends were cut back, 6 bases at V and 0 bases at J, with 12 bases in the middle. CDR3 size: 15 residues. The CDR3 DNA reads TGTGCCAGCAGAGCCTCTAGGAACTCTGGAAACACCATATATTTT. It translates to CASRASRNSGNTIYF.

The V gene is TRBV9, the J gene TRBJ2-1, with 12 nucleotides matching TRBD2. This CDR3 has 14 residues. Germline V gene sequence: CDR1 SGDLS, CDR2 YYNGEE. J was trimmed by 5 bases and V by 5 bases; bases with no gene match: 2. Here the CDR3 reads CASSRTSGNNEQFF. The DNA of the CDR3 is TGTGCCAGCAGTAGGACTAGCGGGAACAATGAGCAGTTCTTC.

The chain is built from TRBV5-6 and TRBJ1-2; D is undetermined. Trimming pared 0 bases from V and 4 bases from J, leaving 13 bases between. CDR1 SGHDT and CDR2 YYEEEE come from the germline V gene. CDR3 length equals 15 residues. CDR3 protein: CASSLGAFISYGYTF. Written as DNA, the CDR3 is TGTGCCAGCAGCTTGGGCGCGTTTATTAGCTATGGCTACACCTTC.

The chain recombines TRBV28 with TRBJ2-7; 8 bases are shared with TRBD1. The CDR3 spans 14 residues. With V trimmed by 4 bases and J by 4 bases, 6 bases remained unmatched. Per the germline V gene, CDR1 is MDHEN and CDR2 is SYDVKM. CDR3 protein: CASSSPRGRYEQYF. The CDR3 DNA sequence: TGTGCCAGCAGTTCCCCCAGGGGGCGATACGAGCAGTACTTC.

This chain joins TRBV13 and TRBJ1-2; D is unclear. The CDR3 runs 14 residues. CDR1 and CDR2 from the germline V gene are PRHDT and FYEKMQ (reference sequence). Deletions cut 5 bases from V and 8 bases from J, with 18 bases between. The CDR3 nucleotides are TGTGCCAGCAGCGTATACGGGGAGGGCGAGGGCTACACCTTC. Its translation: CASSVYGEGEGYTF.

The V and J genes are TRBV27 and TRBJ1-1; 7 bases fit TRBD1. Germline lookup yields CDR1 MNHEY and CDR2 SMNVEV (reference sequence). The CDR3 is 16 residues long. V was pared by 3 bases and J by 1 base, with 8 bases of the junction left unmatched. The CDR3 sequence is CASSLLTRQGNTEAFF. The CDR3 DNA sequence: TGTGCCAGCAGTTTGCTAACGAGACAGGGGAACACTGAAGCTTTCTTT.

The chain combines TRBV10-2 with TRBJ1-1, with D uncertain. Germline V gives CDR1 WSHSY, CDR2 SAAADI. Trimming removed 2 bases from V and 0 bases from J, with 7 bases in between. CDR3 length: 14 residues. The CDR3 spells CASSEPGMNTEAFF. The CDR3 coding sequence is TGCGCCAGCAGTGAGCCGGGGATGAACACTGAAGCTTTCTTT.

The gene calls are TRBV3-1 (or the pseudogene TRBV3-2) and TRBJ2-5, with 9 bases lining up with TRBD1. The germline gives CDR1 LGHDT, CDR2 YNNKEL (reference sequence). V trimming: 4 bases; J trimming: 5 bases; junction bases outside the gene matches: 14. CDR3 length equals 17 residues. The CDR3 nucleotides read TGTGCCAGCAGCCCCGAATTTCCGGGACAGGGCAGGGAGACCCAGTACTTC. This codes for CASSPEFPGQGRETQYF.

The chain links TRBV12-3 or TRBV12-4 to TRBJ1-2; no firm D call. V gave up 3 bases and J gave up 6 bases, with 8 bases separating them. CDR3 length: 12 residues. The DNA of the CDR3 is TGTGCCAGCAGTTTTACCCAGAATGGCTACACCTTC. It translates to CASSFTQNGYTF.

V usage is TRBV24-1 and J usage is TRBJ2-7, with TRBD2 matching 7 bases. V shed 9 bases and J 4 bases; nucleotides not matched to a gene: 14. CDR3 length: 15 amino acids. Germline CDR1 KGHDR, CDR2 SFDVKD. The CDR3 here is CATSLSGSPGYEQYF. The CDR3 bases are TGTGCCACCTCCCTTAGCGGGTCGCCGGGGTACGAGCAGTACTTC.